Below, 20 T cell receptor beta chains from the same sample are listed, as sequenced in a study of T cell responses to AZD1222 COVID-19 vaccine. This table comes from immunoSEQ multiplex PCR, and its TCRdb copy is limited to in-frame clones, with some not included. This table holds some 170,000 clones, 90% found once. The specimen was peripheral blood, collected 28 days after the second dose of the MenACWY control vaccine. The source is an adult who received the MenACWY meningococcal vaccine as a control.

The chain carries TRBV7-2 and TRBJ2-3; 11 bases fit TRBD2. V gave up 1 base and J gave up 4 bases; unmatched junction bases: 7. CDR1 SGHTA and CDR2 FQGNSA come from the germline V gene. The CDR3 spans 17 residues. CDR3 sequence: CASSLGYGLAGADTQYF. As DNA, the CDR3 is TGTGCCAGCAGCTTAGGATATGGACTAGCGGGTGCAGATACGCAGTATTTT.

The V gene is TRBV7-8, the J gene TRBJ2-7; no clear D. V dropped 2 bases and J dropped 4 bases, with 15 bases sitting between them. This CDR3 is 15 amino acids long. CDR1 is SGHVS, CDR2 FQNEAQ, per germline. CDR3 sequence (DNA): TGTGCCAGCAGCTTAAATACGGCAGGTCAGTACGAGCAGTACTTC. Protein sequence: CASSLNTAGQYEQYF.

This clone was picked up a small number of times. This chain links TRBV2 with TRBJ1-2, with D possibly being TRBD1 (6 bases). This CDR3 has 15 amino acids. Germline V gene lookup returns CDR1 SNHLY and CDR2 FYNNEI. Trimming pared 6 bases from V and 9 bases from J, leaving 23 bases between. The CDR3 DNA follows: TGTGCCAGCAGCCCTAGCCTGAAACAGGGTGTAAGCTACACCTTC. This gives the protein CASSPSLKQGVSYTF.

The chain uses TRBV9 and TRBJ1-6; no clear D gene. Trimming shortened V by 3 bases and J by 5 bases, and 9 bases separated the two germline ends. Germline values: CDR1 SGDLS, CDR2 YYNGEE. CDR3 size: 14 residues. In DNA form, the CDR3 reads TGTGCCAGCAGCGCGTGGCTAGATAATTCACCCCTCCACTTT. This encodes CASSAWLDNSPLHF.

The chain joins TRBV23-1 to TRBJ2-5; D possibly matches TRBD1 or TRBD2 (5 bases each). TRBV23-1 is an open reading frame whose function is uncertain. V lost 0 bases, J lost 1 base, and 9 bases lay in between. The CDR3 spans 15 residues. This chain's CDR3 is CASSQSGPSQETQYF. CDR3 sequence (DNA): TGCGCCAGCAGTCAATCGGGACCTTCCCAAGAGACCCAGTACTTC.

The V gene is TRBV7-9, the J gene TRBJ1-4; 7 nucleotides match TRBD1. This CDR3 spans 14 amino acids. V lost 1 base and J lost 5; bases outside the gene matches: 1. CDR1 and CDR2 (germline): SEHNR, FQNEAQ (reference sequence). CDR3 sequence: CASSLGGQNEKLFF. The CDR3 region has the DNA TGTGCCAGCAGCTTAGGGGGACAGAATGAAAAACTGTTTTTT.

The genes are TRBV4-1 and TRBJ2-7, with TRBD2 matching 8 bases. Germline V CDR1 and CDR2: MGHRA, YSYEKL. This CDR3 has 15 amino acids. Trimming at V came to 2 bases and at J to 4 bases, leaving 7 bases not matched to a gene. The CDR3 protein is CASSQTSGSSYEQYF. Written as DNA, the CDR3 is TGCGCCAGCAGCCAAACAAGCGGGAGCTCTTACGAGCAGTACTTC.

J is TRBJ2-4 and V is TRBV30; D is perhaps TRBD2 (7 bases). The CDR3 runs to 16 residues. Trimming took 3 bases from V and 3 from J, leaving 18 bases between them. Germline values: CDR1 GTSNPN, CDR2 SVGIG (reference sequence). As DNA, the CDR3 is TGTGCCTGGAGCGAACCTTCGAGGGGGGGCAAAAACATTCAGTACTTC. It codes for CAWSEPSRGGKNIQYF.

The chain links TRBV3-1 (or the pseudogene TRBV3-2) to TRBJ2-7; D is unresolved. The V end was cut by 0 bases, the J end by 2 bases, with 17 bases between. CDR1 is LGHDT, CDR2 YNNKEL, per germline (reference sequence). This CDR3 is 17 amino acids long. The CDR3 sequence: CASSQDHPERTAYEQYF. The DNA for the CDR3 is TGTGCCAGCAGCCAAGATCATCCTGAGCGAACCGCCTACGAGCAGTACTTC.

This chain joins TRBV25-1 and TRBJ1-3; D possibly corresponds to TRBD1 (6 bases). The CDR3 extends over 16 amino acids. V lost 2 bases, J lost 0 bases, and 11 bases lay in between. CDR1 and CDR2 from the germline V gene are MGHDK and SYGVNS. The CDR3 loop is CASSEGRGTSGNTIYF. The CDR3 region has the DNA TGTGCCAGCAGTGAAGGGAGGGGGACCTCTGGAAACACCATATATTTT.

This chain uses TRBV6-5 with TRBJ1-1, with a tentative D call TRBD1 (5 bases). Germline CDR1 and CDR2: MNHEY and SVGAGI. This CDR3 contains 14 residues. Trimming pared 7 bases from V and 1 base from J, leaving 13 bases between. CDR3 residues: CASTTKQGNTEAFF. The CDR3 DNA reads as TGTGCCAGCACGACAAAGCAGGGGAACACTGAAGCTTTCTTT.

Only one count was recorded for this clone. This rearrangement joins TRBV6-5 to TRBJ1-2; D is perhaps TRBD1 (5 bases). CDR1 is MNHEY and CDR2 is SVGAGI in the germline V gene. V gave up 7 bases and J gave up 4 bases, with 19 bases separating them. The CDR3 spans 15 residues. CDR3 protein: CASIPGWGFTYGYTF. CDR3 coding DNA: TGTGCCAGCATCCCTGGGTGGGGGTTCACCTATGGCTACACCTTC.

The V gene is TRBV15, the J gene TRBJ1-2; D is uncertain. This CDR3 contains 18 residues. Germline CDR1 reads LNHNV; CDR2 reads YYDKDF (reference sequence). Trimming stripped 3 bases from V and 4 bases from J, with 24 bases between. The CDR3, as DNA: TGTGCCACCAGCAGGGACCGAGGAGGAACGCCTCCTCCCTATGGCTACACCTTC. It specifies CATSRDRGGTPPPYGYTF. The full variable domain, completed using reference TRBV15 and TRBJ1-2, is DAMVIQNPRYQVTQFGKPVTLSCSQTLNHNVMYWYQQKSSQAPKLLFHYYDKDFNNEADTPDNFQSRRPNTSFCFLDIRSPGLGDTAMYLCATSRDRGGTPPPYGYTFGSGTRLTVV.

V usage is TRBV19 and J usage is TRBJ1-5; D remains ambiguous. The ends were cut back, 4 bases at V and 1 base at J, with 11 bases in the middle. CDR1 LNHDA and CDR2 SQIVND come from the germline V gene (reference sequence). The CDR3 spans 15 residues. In DNA form, the CDR3 reads TGTGCCAGTAGTAGGTTCGCGCACAGCAATCAGCCCCAGCATTTT. Translated: CASSRFAHSNQPQHF.

The rearrangement uses TRBV19 and TRBJ1-5; perhaps TRBD1 as D (5 bases). This CDR3 comprises 13 residues. Germline CDR1 LNHDA, CDR2 SQIVND (reference sequence). The V end lost 6 bases, the J end lost 3 bases, and 9 bases lay between the germline ends. The CDR3 here is CASREGTNQPQHF. CDR3 DNA: TGTGCCAGTAGGGAGGGGACCAATCAGCCCCAGCATTTT. The variable domain in full, with the rest retrieved from reference TRBV19 and TRBJ1-5, is DGGITQSPKYLFRKEGQNVTLSCEQNLNHDAMYWYRQDPGQGLRLIYYSQIVNDFQKGDIAEGYSVSREKKESFPLTVTSAQKNPTAFYLCASREGTNQPQHFGDGTRLSIL.

This rearrangement joins TRBV28 to TRBJ1-1; 7 nucleotides agree with TRBD1. Germline lookup yields CDR1 MDHEN and CDR2 SYDVKM. The CDR3 length is 14 residues. Trimming at V came to 5 bases and at J to 6 bases, leaving 9 bases not matched to a gene. The CDR3 sequence: CASSPLTGTSEAFF. DNA of the CDR3: TGTGCCAGCAGTCCACTGACAGGGACATCTGAAGCTTTCTTT.

The J gene is TRBJ1-2, the V gene TRBV7-2; 8 bases align to TRBD1. The CDR3 sequence is 15 residues long. Germline CDR1 is SGHTA and CDR2 is FQGNSA. J was trimmed by 1 base and V by 5 bases; bases with no gene match: 6. The CDR3 nucleotides are TGTGCCAGCAGCCTAACAGGGGGGAGTAACTATGGCTACACCTTC. The encoded protein is CASSLTGGSNYGYTF.

The rearrangement links TRBV19 to TRBJ1-4; D is undetermined. CDR1 and CDR2 (germline): LNHDA, SQIVND (reference sequence). This CDR3 region has 14 residues. Trimming stripped 3 bases from V and 7 bases from J, with 12 bases between. The CDR3 reads CASSISRIGEKLFF. In nucleotides, the CDR3 is TGTGCCAGTAGTATTTCCCGGATCGGTGAAAAACTGTTTTTT.

Written as DNA, the CDR3 is TGTGCCTGGAGTAGGGGGGCCCAAAACATTCAGTACTTC. It is translated as CAWSRGAQNIQYF. The chain employs TRBV30 and TRBJ2-4; D possibly matches TRBD1 or TRBD2 (6 bases each). Germline lookup yields CDR1 GTSNPN and CDR2 SVGIG (reference sequence). The CDR3 totals 13 residues. Trimming left V 2 bases short and J 5 bases short, with 10 bases between.

This chain joins TRBV19 and TRBJ1-2; 7 bases line up with TRBD1. The CDR3 covers 14 residues. J lost 3 bases, V lost 5 bases, and 6 bases had no gene match. Per the germline V gene, CDR1 is LNHDA and CDR2 is SQIVND (reference sequence). DNA of the CDR3: TGTGCCAGTAGTCGTAGGGGGCGCGACTATGGCTACACCTTC. Its translation is CASSRRGRDYGYTF.